This T cell receptor beta chain was profiled in a study of OX40 agonist ivuxolimab in advanced cancers. Trimming cost V 8 bases and J 1 base; bases outside gene matches: 7. The CDR3 loop spans 15 amino acids. Looked up from germline, CDR1 is MNHNS and CDR2 is SASEGT. Libraries were prepared by immunoSEQ multiplex PCR; TCRdb keeps only in-frame clonotypes and omits some of them. The sample has 55,000 to 80,000 clones, 87% seen once. Sample: CD4+ or CD8+ T cells sorted from blood, taken in a trial of the OX40 agonist ivuxolimab. The V and J genes are TRBV6-1 and TRBJ2-2, with 7 bases that match TRBD1. The receptor comes from an adult with an advanced solid tumor such as melanoma, head and neck, liver or kidney cancer. CDR3 DNA: TGTGCCAGCTATGCCGGGACAGTGAACACCGGGGAGCTGTTTTTT. This codes for CASYAGTVNTGELFF.